This T cell receptor beta chain was observed in a study of cytomegalovirus exposure and HLA in healthy donors. Whole-study results and caveats: Productive rates of about 90% or about 30% were seen for most TCR beta V segments in an earlier analysis. Upon later analysis, HLA-associated TCR beta chains proved more clonally expanded than other, equally common chains.

Primers included in the PCR were 60 Vbeta and 13 Jbeta primers. Per the study methods: An analysis that came later counted 60 million to 80 million unique TCR beta chains, approximately 11 million shared. Repertoires were generated with immunoSEQ multiplex PCR, while TCRdb's copy carries only in-frame clones and drops some. The V and J calls and clone size were taken over from that table, and D and trimming were inferred from the DNA. The sample has about 210,000 clones; over 80% are singletons. V shed 5 bases and J 3 bases; nucleotides not matched to a gene: 3. The CDR3 runs 14 residues. CDR1 is WSHSY and CDR2 is SAAADI in the germline V gene. A note on this clone: Its antigen is currently unknown.

The origin of this receptor is a man aged 40-49 years in good health and CMV-seropositive. The sequenced material came from PBMCs. The genes are TRBV10-2 and TRBJ2-2, with 7 bases identical to TRBD2. CDR3 sequence reads: CASSSSGDTGELFF. The CDR3 region has the DNA TGCGCCAGCAGTTCTAGCGGAGACACCGGGGAGCTGTTTTTT.